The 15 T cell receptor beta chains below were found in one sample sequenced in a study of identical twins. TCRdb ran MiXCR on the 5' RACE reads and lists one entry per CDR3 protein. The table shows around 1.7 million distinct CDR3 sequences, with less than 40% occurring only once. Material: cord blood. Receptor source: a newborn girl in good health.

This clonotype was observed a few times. In nucleotides, the CDR3 is TGTGCCATCAGTGGGCGGCAGGGGGATCAGCCCCAGCATTTT. As protein: CAISGRQGDQPQHF. The V gene is TRBV10-3, the J gene TRBJ1-5, with 7 bases fitting TRBD1. Germline CDR1 and CDR2: ENHRY and SYGVKD. V trimming: 4 bases; J trimming: 5 bases; junction bases outside the gene matches: 5. There are 14 residues in the CDR3.

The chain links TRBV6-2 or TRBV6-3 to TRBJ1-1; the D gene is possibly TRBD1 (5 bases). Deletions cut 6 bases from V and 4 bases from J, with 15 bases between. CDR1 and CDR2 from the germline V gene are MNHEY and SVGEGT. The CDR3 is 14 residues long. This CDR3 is CASSRQIGGTEAFF. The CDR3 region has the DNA TGTGCCAGCAGCCGACAGATCGGGGGCACTGAAGCTTTCTTT.

This CDR3 reads CASSLVIANNEQFF. CDR3 coding DNA: TGTGCCAGCAGCCTGGTGATAGCAAACAATGAGCAGTTCTTC. V and J are TRBV2 and TRBJ2-1, with D hard to call. This CDR3 is built from 14 residues. The germline V and J ends were trimmed by 6 bases and 5 bases, with 14 bases remaining between them. The V gene's germline CDR1 is SNHLY and CDR2 FYNNEI.

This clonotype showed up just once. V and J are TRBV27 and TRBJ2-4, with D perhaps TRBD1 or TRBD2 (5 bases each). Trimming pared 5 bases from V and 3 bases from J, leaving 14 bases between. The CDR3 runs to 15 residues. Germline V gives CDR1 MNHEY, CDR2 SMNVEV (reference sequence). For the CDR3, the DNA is TGTGCCAGCAGTCCCCAACGTGGGGGCAAAAACATTCAGTACTTC. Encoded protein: CASSPQRGGKNIQYF.

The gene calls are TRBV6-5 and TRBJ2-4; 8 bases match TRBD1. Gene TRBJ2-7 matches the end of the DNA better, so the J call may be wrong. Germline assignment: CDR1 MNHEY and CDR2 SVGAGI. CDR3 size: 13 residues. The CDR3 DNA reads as TGTGCCAGCAGTCCAGGGGGCAGGGTCGAGCAGTACTTC. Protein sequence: CASSPGGRVEQYF.

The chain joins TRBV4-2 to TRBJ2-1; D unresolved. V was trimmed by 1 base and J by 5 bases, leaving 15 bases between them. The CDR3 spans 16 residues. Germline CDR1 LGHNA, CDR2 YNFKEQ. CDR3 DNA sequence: TGTGCCAGCAGCCAAGGATTGGGCGGTGGGGACAATGAGCAGTTCTTC. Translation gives CASSQGLGGGDNEQFF.

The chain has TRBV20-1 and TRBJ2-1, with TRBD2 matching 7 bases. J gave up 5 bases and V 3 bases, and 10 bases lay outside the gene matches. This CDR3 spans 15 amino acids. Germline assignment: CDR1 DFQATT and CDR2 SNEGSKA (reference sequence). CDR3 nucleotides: TGCAGTGCTAGCCCCCACGCGGGAGTCCACAATGAGCAGTTCTTC. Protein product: CSASPHAGVHNEQFF.

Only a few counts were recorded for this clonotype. Here the CDR3 reads CASGSSFGPATEAFF. CDR3 DNA: TGCGCCAGCGGCTCGTCGTTCGGGCCGGCCACTGAAGCTTTCTTT. The J gene is TRBJ1-1, the V gene TRBV5-1; D is unresolved. This CDR3 contains 15 residues. V lost 7 bases and J lost 4, with 20 bases in between. Germline V gene sequence: CDR1 SGHRS, CDR2 YFSETQ. Drawing the rest from reference TRBV5-1 and TRBJ1-1, the complete variable domain is KAGVTQTPRYLIKTRGQQVTLSCSPISGHRSVSWYQQTPGQGLQFLFEYFSETQRNKGNFPGRFSGRQFSNSRSEMNVSTLELGDSALYLCASGSSFGPATEAFFGQGTRLTVV.

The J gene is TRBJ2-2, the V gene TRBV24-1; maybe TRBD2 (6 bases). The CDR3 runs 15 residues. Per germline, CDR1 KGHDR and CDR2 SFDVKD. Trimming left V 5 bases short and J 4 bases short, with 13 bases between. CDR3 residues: CATSGLGGSTGELFF. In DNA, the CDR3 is TGTGCCACCAGTGGGCTTGGAGGGAGCACCGGGGAGCTGTTTTTT.

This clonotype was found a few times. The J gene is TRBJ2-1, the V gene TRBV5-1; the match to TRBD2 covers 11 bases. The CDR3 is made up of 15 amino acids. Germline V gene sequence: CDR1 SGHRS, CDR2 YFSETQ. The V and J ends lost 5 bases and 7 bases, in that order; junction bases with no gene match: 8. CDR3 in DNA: TGCGCCAGCAGGTTAGCGGGGGGGCCTTTTAATGAGCAGTTCTTC. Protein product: CASRLAGGPFNEQFF.

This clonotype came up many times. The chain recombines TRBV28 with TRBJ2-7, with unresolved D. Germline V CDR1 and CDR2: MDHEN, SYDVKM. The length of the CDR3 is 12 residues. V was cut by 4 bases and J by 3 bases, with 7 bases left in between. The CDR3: CASSSPLYEQYF. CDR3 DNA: TGTGCCAGCAGTTCCCCCCTCTACGAGCAGTACTTC.

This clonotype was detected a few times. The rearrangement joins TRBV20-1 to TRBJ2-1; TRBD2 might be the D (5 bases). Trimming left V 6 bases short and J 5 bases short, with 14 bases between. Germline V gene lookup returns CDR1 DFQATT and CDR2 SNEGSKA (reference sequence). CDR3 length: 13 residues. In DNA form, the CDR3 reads TGCAGTGCCGGCGGGTCCGGGAACAATGAGCAGTTCTTC. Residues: CSAGGSGNNEQFF.

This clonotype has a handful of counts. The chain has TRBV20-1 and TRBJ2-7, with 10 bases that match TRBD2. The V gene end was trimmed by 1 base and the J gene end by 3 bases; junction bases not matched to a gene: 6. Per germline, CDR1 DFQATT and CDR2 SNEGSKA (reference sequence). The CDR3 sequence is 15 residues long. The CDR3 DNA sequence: TGCAGTGCTAGAGGCGCTAGCGGGAGTAGCTACGAGCAGTACTTC. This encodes CSARGASGSSYEQYF.

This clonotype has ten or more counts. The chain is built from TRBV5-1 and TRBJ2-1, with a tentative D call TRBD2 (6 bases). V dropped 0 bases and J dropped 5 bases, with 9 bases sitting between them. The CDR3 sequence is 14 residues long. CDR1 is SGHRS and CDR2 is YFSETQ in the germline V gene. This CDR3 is CASSLGTSNNEQFF. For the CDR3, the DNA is TGCGCCAGCAGCTTGGGTACTAGCAACAATGAGCAGTTCTTC. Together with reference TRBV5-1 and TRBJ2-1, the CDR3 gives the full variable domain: KAGVTQTPRYLIKTRGQQVTLSCSPISGHRSVSWYQQTPGQGLQFLFEYFSETQRNKGNFPGRFSGRQFSNSRSEMNVSTLELGDSALYLCASSLGTSNNEQFFGPGTRLTVL.

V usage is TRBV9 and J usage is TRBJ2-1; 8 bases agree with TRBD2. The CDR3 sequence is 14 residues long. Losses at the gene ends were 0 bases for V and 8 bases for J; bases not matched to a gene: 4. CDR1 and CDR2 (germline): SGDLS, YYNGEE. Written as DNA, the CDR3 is TGTGCCAGCAGCGTAGCGGGGGGGCGTGATGAGCAGTTCTTC. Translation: CASSVAGGRDEQFF.